Shown below are 14 T cell receptor beta chains from a single sample sequenced in a study of T cell repertoires in cytomegalovirus infection. TCRdb ran MiXCR on the reads and lists one entry per CDR3 protein. Of fewer than 400,000 distinct CDR3 sequences in the sample, around 18% were seen once. Sequences were obtained from PBMCs. Source of these receptors: a human donor in good health (CMV status not recorded). Some clones in this sample may be carry-over from other donors' samples.

This clonotype was picked up many times. The CDR3 sequence is CATSKGTSYEQYF. In DNA form, the CDR3 reads TGTGCCACCAGTAAGGGGACTAGCTACGAGCAGTACTTC. This sequence joins TRBV24-1 and TRBJ2-7; TRBD2 aligns across 8 bases. V trimming: 6 bases; J trimming: 3 bases; junction bases outside the gene matches: 3. The CDR3 runs to 13 residues. Germline V lookup: CDR1 KGHDR, CDR2 SFDVKD.

The V call is TRBV7-9, the J call TRBJ2-3, with D maybe TRBD2 (5 bases). Trimming cost V 5 bases and J 15 bases, with 18 bases left between them. Germline CDR1 is SEHNR and CDR2 is FQNEAQ (reference sequence). The CDR3 is 12 residues long. CDR3 amino acids: CASSPSTTPGYF. DNA for the CDR3: TGTGCCAGCAGCCCGTCTACGACCCCGGGATATTTT.

The CDR3 nucleotides read TGTGCCAGCAGCTTTGCAGGGGAGAACACTGAAGCTTTCTTT. Protein: CASSFAGENTEAFF. This sequence joins TRBV11-3 and TRBJ1-1; TRBD1 is a possible D gene (6 bases). V lost 3 bases and J 1 base, leaving 9 bases between the germline ends. The CDR3 has 14 residues. The V gene's germline CDR1 is SGHNT and CDR2 YENEEA.

The chain employs TRBV27 and TRBJ1-2, with TRBD1 as a possible D gene (6 bases). Trimming took 4 bases from V and 3 from J, leaving 12 bases between them. This CDR3 contains 14 residues. The germline V gene encodes CDR1 MNHEY and CDR2 SMNVEV (reference sequence). The CDR3 DNA sequence: TGTGCCAGCAGTTACAGGGTGGGGGACTATGGCTACACCTTC. Encoded protein: CASSYRVGDYGYTF.

The CDR3 coding sequence is TGTGCCACCAGCAGGGGGACAGTGGGGGAAAACATTCAGTACTTC. It translates to CATSRGTVGENIQYF. The gene calls are TRBV15 and TRBJ2-4, with TRBD1 matching over 7 bases. The germline V gene encodes CDR1 LNHNV and CDR2 YYDKDF (reference sequence). V trimming: 3 bases; J trimming: 5 bases; junction bases outside the gene matches: 7. This CDR3 spans 15 amino acids.

This clonotype was picked up a small number of times. V gene TRBV19 combines with J gene TRBJ2-5; D remains ambiguous. Germline V gene lookup returns CDR1 LNHDA and CDR2 SQIVND (reference sequence). Trimming removed 0 bases at V and 9 bases at J, with 11 bases between. The CDR3 totals 13 residues. In DNA form, the CDR3 reads TGTGCCAGTAGTATAGATCGAGTTGGGGCCCAGTACTTC. Its protein product is CASSIDRVGAQYF.

This clonotype has a count of ten or more. This chain connects TRBV7-2 to TRBJ2-7; unclear D gene. V lost 0 bases and J 0 bases, leaving 12 bases between the germline ends. Per the germline V gene, CDR1 is SGHTA and CDR2 is FQGNSA. This CDR3 is built from 16 residues. The CDR3 loop is CASSLALGQYSYEQYF. The DNA for the CDR3 is TGTGCCAGCAGCTTAGCGCTCGGTCAATACTCCTACGAGCAGTACTTC. Drawing the rest from reference TRBV7-2 and TRBJ2-7, the complete variable domain is GAGVSQSPSNKVTEKGKDVELRCDPISGHTALYWYRQSLGQGLEFLIYFQGNSAPDKSGLPSDRFSAERTGGSVSTLTIQRTQQEDSAVYLCASSLALGQYSYEQYFGPGTRLTVT.

In its sample, this clonotype was seen many times. CDR3 in DNA: TGTGCCAGCAGCTCAGATACCTTTGGTGGCTATGGCTACACCTTC. Translated, it gives CASSSDTFGGYGYTF. The J gene is TRBJ1-2, the V gene TRBV7-9; no clear D gene. The germline gives CDR1 SEHNR, CDR2 FQNEAQ (reference sequence). CDR3 size: 15 residues. Deletions cut 4 bases from V and 4 bases from J, with 16 bases between.

The chain carries TRBV3-1 and TRBJ2-5; 8 nucleotides agree with TRBD1. Germline loops: CDR1 LGHDT, CDR2 YNNKEL (reference sequence). The CDR3 runs to 19 residues. The trim removed 1 base at V and 1 base at J, leaving 14 bases unmatched. The CDR3 region has the DNA TGTGCCAGCAGCCAAGGGCTCTTGGGACAGGCGGCCACCCAAGAGACCCAGTACTTC. This sequence encodes CASSQGLLGQAATQETQYF.

This clonotype was found a few times. The CDR3 region is CASSSRVCRGTEAFF. DNA for the CDR3: TGTGCCAGCAGCTCCCGAGTTTGTCGGGGCACTGAAGCTTTCTTT. The rearrangement links TRBV5-7 to TRBJ1-1, with D uncertain. TRBV5-7 is marked as an open reading frame, function uncertain. The CDR3 contains 15 residues. V gave up 3 bases and J gave up 4 bases, with 16 bases separating them.

Only a few counts were recorded for this clonotype. The chain is built from TRBV7-6 and TRBJ1-1; D call uncertain. V was cut by 3 bases and J by 3 bases, with 14 bases left in between. Germline loops: CDR1 SGHVS, CDR2 FNYEAQ. This CDR3 contains 15 residues. For the CDR3, the DNA is TGTGCCAGCAGCTTTTGGGGTACGGGAGACACTGAAGCTTTCTTT. Its translation: CASSFWGTGDTEAFF.

The CDR3: CASRVNGGSDTQYF. The CDR3 nucleotides are TGTGCCAGCAGGGTAAATGGCGGTTCAGATACGCAGTATTTT. V usage is TRBV9 and J usage is TRBJ2-3; D ambiguous. The CDR3 extends over 14 amino acids. V lost 5 bases and J lost 4, with 14 bases in between. Germline V gene sequence: CDR1 SGDLS, CDR2 YYNGEE. The full variable domain, in which reference TRBV9 and TRBJ2-3 provide the parts outside the CDR3, is DSGVTQTPKHLITATGQRVTLRCSPRSGDLSVYWYQQSLDQGLQFLIQYYNGEERAKGNILERFSAQQFPDLHSELNLSSLELGDSALYFCASRVNGGSDTQYFGPGTRLTVL.

J is TRBJ1-3 and V is TRBV7-9; D gene unclear. The germline CDR1 and CDR2 sequences are SEHNR and FQNEAQ (reference sequence). The CDR3 has 12 residues. Trimming removed 11 bases from V and 7 bases from J, with 15 bases in between. CDR3 amino acids: CALTAPLNTIYF. CDR3 DNA sequence: TGTGCCCTTACAGCCCCTCTGAACACCATATATTTT.

The table lists this clonotype with a few counts. CDR3 loop: CASSYEQGIYGYTF. CDR3 nucleotide sequence: TGTGCCAGCAGCTACGAACAGGGGATCTATGGCTACACCTTC. The genes are TRBV7-2 and TRBJ1-2; 7 nucleotides agree with TRBD1. This CDR3 has 14 residues. J lost 4 bases, V lost 4 bases, and 6 bases had no gene match. The germline gives CDR1 SGHTA, CDR2 FQGNSA. The variable domain in full, with the rest retrieved from reference TRBV7-2 and TRBJ1-2, is GAGVSQSPSNKVTEKGKDVELRCDPISGHTALYWYRQSLGQGLEFLIYFQGNSAPDKSGLPSDRFSAERTGGSVSTLTIQRTQQEDSAVYLCASSYEQGIYGYTFGSGTRLTVV.